Listed below are T cell receptor beta chains from one sample, sequenced in a study of blood T cell repertoires in COVID-19. Produced via immunoSEQ multiplex PCR; TCRdb's table is partial and in-frame only. Of 100,000 to 150,000 clones listed, less than 90% were seen once; the top ten hold around 13%. The material sequenced was peripheral blood. Receptors originate from a woman under 40 who had recovered from COVID-19. CDR3s include the opening cysteine and the closing phenylalanine or tryptophan. The order of the fields is V gene, D gene, clone size, J gene, CDR3 protein, CDR3 DNA. A D gene is named only where the DNA matches it firmly. Only some rows state a clone size, as once, few, many or a class for expanded clones.

TRBV2	.	.	TRBJ2-2	CASSVDLSPTESRGTGELFF	TGTGCCAGCAGTGTCGATCTCTCCCCGACGGAATCCCGGGGGACCGGGGAGCTGTTTTTT
TRBV12-2	.	.	TRBJ2-1	CASRFYRNPFNEQFF	TGTGCAAGTCGCTTCTACAGAAACCCCTTCAATGAGCAGTTCTTC
TRBV6-5	TRBD1	.	TRBJ1-2	CASGTGLYDYGYTF	TGTGCCAGTGGGACAGGGCTTTATGACTATGGCTACACCTTC
TRBV18	.	.	TRBJ2-5	CASPFVSGDQYF	TGTGCCAGCCCGTTCGTATCAGGGGACCAGTACTTC
TRBV29-1	TRBD1	.	TRBJ1-5	CSVGQGGQPQHF	TGCAGCGTTGGACAGGGCGGGCAGCCCCAGCATTTT
TRBV5-1	.	.	TRBJ1-5	CASSFGAGGSQPQHF	TGCGCCAGCAGTTTTGGGGCGGGGGGCAGTCAGCCCCAGCATTTT
TRBV6-6	.	.	TRBJ1-5	CASFPGLGNQPQHF	TGTGCCAGCTTTCCAGGGTTGGGCAATCAGCCCCAGCATTTT
TRBV5-1	.	.	TRBJ1-3	CASSFSAGPSGNTIYF	TGCGCCAGCAGCTTCTCAGCGGGACCTTCTGGAAACACCATATATTTT
TRBV9	.	.	TRBJ1-4	CASSRGGLNEKLFF	TGTGCCAGCAGTAGGGGTGGTCTTAATGAAAAACTGTTTTTT
TRBV30	TRBD2	once	TRBJ2-2	CAWSSGGHTGELFF	TGTGCCTGGAGTAGCGGGGGGCACACCGGGGAGCTGTTTTTT
TRBV7-2	TRBD2	.	TRBJ2-1	CASSLAPKTSGGSNEQFF	TGTGCCAGCAGCTTAGCGCCCAAGACTAGCGGTGGGTCCAATGAGCAGTTCTTC
TRBV6-5	TRBD2	.	TRBJ2-2	CASGSGVTGELFF	TGTGCCAGCGGAAGCGGGGTTACCGGGGAGCTGTTTTTT
TRBV29-1	TRBD2	.	TRBJ2-3	CGTSESTDTQYF	TGCGGTACTAGCGAGAGCACAGATACGCAGTATTTT
TRBV5-1	.	once	TRBJ1-2	CASGINLGSYGYTF	TGCGCCAGCGGCATAAATCTTGGCTCCTATGGCTACACCTTC
TRBV9	.	.	TRBJ1-3	CASSVSPVSGNTIYF	TGTGCCAGCAGCGTAAGCCCCGTCTCTGGAAACACCATATATTTT
TRBV6-5	.	.	TRBJ1-5	CASARGGNQPQHF	TGTGCCAGCGCCCGCGGGGGCAATCAGCCCCAGCATTTT
TRBV3-1/TRBV3-2	TRBD1	.	TRBJ2-7	CASSLGTGGSYEQYF	TGTGCCAGCAGCCTCGGGACAGGGGGTAGCTACGAGCAGTACTTC
TRBV2	.	few	TRBJ2-3	CASSRDWTSDTQYF	TGTGCCAGCAGTCGGGACTGGACTTCGGATACGCAGTATTTT
TRBV27	TRBD2	.	TRBJ2-3	CASSPLGVAGLGDTQYF	TGTGCCAGCAGTCCCCTGGGGGTAGCGGGGTTGGGGGATACGCAGTATTTT
TRBV6-1	TRBD1	.	TRBJ1-1	CASSDHATGATEAFF	TGTGCCAGCAGTGACCACGCGACAGGGGCCACTGAAGCTTTCTTT
TRBV30	TRBD1	.	TRBJ1-1	CAWRRTGGRTEAFF	TGTGCCTGGAGGAGGACAGGGGGACGAACTGAAGCTTTCTTT
TRBV18	TRBD1	.	TRBJ1-2	CASSPGTGEDGYTF	TGTGCCAGCTCTCCCGGGACAGGGGAAGATGGCTACACCTTC
TRBV18	.	.	TRBJ1-3	CASSPDRHSGNTIYF	TGTGCCAGCTCACCCGACAGGCACTCTGGAAACACCATATATTTT
TRBV6-6	TRBD2	.	TRBJ2-1	CASSRGGSSYNEQFF	TGTGCCAGCAGTCGGGGGGGGTCCTCCTACAATGAGCAGTTCTTC
TRBV11-2	.	.	TRBJ1-3	CASSLAGFTTGNTIYF	TGTGCCAGCAGCTTAGCGGGGTTCACCACCGGAAACACCATATATTTT
TRBV7-2	.	few	TRBJ1-2	CASSLGLQGYGYTF	TGTGCCAGCAGCTTAGGGCTACAGGGATATGGCTACACCTTC
TRBV7-2	.	.	TRBJ2-1	CASSLGGSYNEQFF	TGTGCCAGCAGCCTGGGGGGTTCCTACAATGAGCAGTTCTTC
TRBV2	.	.	TRBJ2-7	CASSEQGILYEQYF	TGTGCCAGCAGTGAACAGGGGATCCTCTACGAGCAGTACTTC
TRBV7-2	TRBD1	few	TRBJ1-1	CASSFGTAAEGATFF	TGTGCCAGCAGCTTCGGGACAGCGGCTGAGGGGGCGACTTTCTTT
TRBV2	TRBD1	.	TRBJ2-7	CASSRQGFDEQYF	TGTGCCAGCAGTCGACAGGGGTTCGACGAGCAGTACTTC
TRBV4-1	TRBD1	.	TRBJ2-2	CASSQEQGAGAGELFF	TGCGCCAGCAGCCAAGAACAGGGGGCCGGGGCCGGGGAGCTGTTTTTT
TRBV11-2	.	once	TRBJ2-5	CASSPSRGAGTQYF	TGTGCCAGCAGCCCTAGCCGGGGGGCCGGGACCCAGTACTTC
TRBV5-8	.	.	TRBJ1-4	CASRLTGRGGPNEKLFF	TGTGCCAGCAGGCTGACGGGAAGAGGCGGACCTAATGAAAAACTGTTTTTT
TRBV7-2	.	.	TRBJ1-3	CASSLRESSGNTIYF	TGTGCCAGCAGCTTAAGAGAGAGCTCTGGAAACACCATATATTTT
TRBV3-1/TRBV3-2	.	.	TRBJ1-1	CASSQDPENTEAFF	TGTGCCAGCAGCCAAGATCCAGAGAACACTGAAGCTTTCTTT
TRBV2	TRBD1	.	TRBJ1-4	CASSRSTGTGRGKLFF	TGTGCCAGCAGTCGAAGCACGGGGACAGGGAGGGGTAAACTGTTTTTT
TRBV27	.	.	TRBJ2-6	CASSSRPSRGPSGANVLTF	TGTGCCAGCAGTTCCCGCCCCTCCAGGGGACCCTCTGGGGCCAACGTCCTGACTTTC
TRBV5-1	TRBD1	.	TRBJ2-7	CASSLDRGYEQYF	TGCGCCAGCAGCTTGGACAGGGGCTACGAGCAGTACTTC
TRBV5-1	.	few	TRBJ1-1	CASSLGSGNTEAFF	TGCGCCAGCAGCTTGGGGTCAGGGAACACTGAAGCTTTCTTT
TRBV28	.	.	TRBJ2-7	CASSEVRYEQYF	TGTGCCAGCAGTGAGGTACGCTACGAGCAGTACTTC
TRBV6-5	.	.	TRBJ1-4	CATQLQVAGAKLFF	TGTGCCACTCAACTACAGGTTGCAGGGGCAAAACTGTTTTTT
TRBV14	TRBD1	.	TRBJ1-2	CASSSEGGFNYGYTF	TGTGCCAGCAGCTCAGAAGGGGGCTTCAACTATGGCTACACCTTC